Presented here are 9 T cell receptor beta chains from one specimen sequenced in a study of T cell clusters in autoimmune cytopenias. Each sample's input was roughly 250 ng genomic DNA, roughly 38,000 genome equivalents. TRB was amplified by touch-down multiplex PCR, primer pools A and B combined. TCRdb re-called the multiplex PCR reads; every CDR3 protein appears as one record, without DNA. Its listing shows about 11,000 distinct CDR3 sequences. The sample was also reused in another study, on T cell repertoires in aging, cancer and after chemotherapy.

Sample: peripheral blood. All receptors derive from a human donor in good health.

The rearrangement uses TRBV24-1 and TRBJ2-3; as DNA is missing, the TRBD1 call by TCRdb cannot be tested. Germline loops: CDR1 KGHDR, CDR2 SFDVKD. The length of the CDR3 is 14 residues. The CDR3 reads CATGRRDSTDTQYF.

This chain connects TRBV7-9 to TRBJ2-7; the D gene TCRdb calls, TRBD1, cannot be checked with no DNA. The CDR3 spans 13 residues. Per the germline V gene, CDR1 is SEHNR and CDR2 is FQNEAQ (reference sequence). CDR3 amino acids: CASSQGAGYEQYF.

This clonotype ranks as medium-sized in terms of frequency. The CDR3 sequence is CASTPSHVLTF. V is TRBV7-2 and J is TRBJ2-6. Germline CDR1 is SGHTA and CDR2 is FQGNSA. CDR3 length: 11 amino acids.

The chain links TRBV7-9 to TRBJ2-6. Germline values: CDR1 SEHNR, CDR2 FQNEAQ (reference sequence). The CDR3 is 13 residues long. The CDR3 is CASSESGANVLTF.

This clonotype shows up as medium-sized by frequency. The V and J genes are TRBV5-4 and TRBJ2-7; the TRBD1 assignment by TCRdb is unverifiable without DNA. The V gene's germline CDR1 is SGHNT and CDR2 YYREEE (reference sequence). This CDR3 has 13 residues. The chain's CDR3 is CASSLQGNYEQYF.

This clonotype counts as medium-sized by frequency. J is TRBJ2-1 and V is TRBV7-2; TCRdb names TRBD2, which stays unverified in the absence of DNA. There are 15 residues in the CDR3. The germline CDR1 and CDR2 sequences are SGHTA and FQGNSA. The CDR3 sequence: CASSFSGRARDEQFF.

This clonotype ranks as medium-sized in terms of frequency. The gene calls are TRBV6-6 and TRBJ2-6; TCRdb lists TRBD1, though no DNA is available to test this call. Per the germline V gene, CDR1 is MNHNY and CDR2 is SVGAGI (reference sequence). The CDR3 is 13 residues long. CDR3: CASSPVGANVLTF.

This CDR3 is CASSYTTSGGGAYNEQFF. The chain is built from TRBV6-5 and TRBJ2-1; with no DNA, the TCRdb D assignment of TRBD1 cannot be verified. The CDR3 has 18 amino acids. The germline CDR1 and CDR2 sequences are MNHEY and SVGAGI.

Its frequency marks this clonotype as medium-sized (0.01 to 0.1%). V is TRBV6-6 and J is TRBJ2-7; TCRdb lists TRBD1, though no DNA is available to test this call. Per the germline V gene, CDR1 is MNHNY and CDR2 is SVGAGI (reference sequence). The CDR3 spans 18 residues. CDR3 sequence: CASSYSPGTGPTSYEQYF.